This T cell receptor (beta chain) was obtained from a study of blood T cell repertoires in COVID-19. Whole-study context: Acute and convalescent COVID-19 specimens originated in the United States, Italy and Spain. T cells, B-cell-depleted T cells, or PBMCs provided the cDNA or gDNA that served as material.

Germline V gene sequence: CDR1 KGHSH, CDR2 LQKENI. Trimming at V came to 2 bases and at J to 10 bases, leaving 14 bases not matched to a gene. CDR3 size: 16 residues. Original data processing: For nucleated cells, counts were estimated from reference gene primer amplification. Generated by immunoSEQ multiplex PCR, the TCRdb table keeps only in-frame clones and is missing some. That table is the source of V, J and clone size, and D and trimming were worked out from the DNA. The profile shows tens of thousands of clones, 82% of them singletons. Input material: peripheral blood. The chain joins TRBV18 to TRBJ2-3, with TRBD1 identical over 8 bases. This TCR was recovered from a woman between 55 and 75 years old with acute or convalescent COVID-19. The chain's CDR3 is CASSPASGQGGVSQYF. As DNA, the CDR3 is TGTGCCAGCTCACCAGCTTCAGGACAGGGTGGGGTATCGCAGTATTTT.